This T cell receptor (beta chain) was recovered during a study of blood T cell repertoires in COVID-19. How the authors handled the data: The assay estimated nucleated cells by amplifying reference gene primers. Clones were sequenced by immunoSEQ multiplex PCR, and TCRdb holds only the in-frame ones, with some missing. V and J calls and clone size are given by that table; D and trimming were obtained from the DNA. The repertoire holds about 62,000 clones, with approximately 90% as singletons. This clone was detected only once. The specimen sequenced was peripheral blood. This sequence originates from a woman aged 80 or over with acute or convalescent COVID-19.

The CDR3 DNA sequence: TGTGCCAGTAGCCCGGGGGGGGACTTTGGCTACACCTTC. Its translation is CASSPGGDFGYTF. This chain connects TRBV19 to TRBJ1-2; D is perhaps TRBD1 (5 bases). Between the trimmed V and J ends, which lost 6 bases and 7 bases, there was a span of 15 bases. Germline CDR1 and CDR2: LNHDA and SQIVND (reference sequence). The CDR3 extends over 13 amino acids.